This T cell receptor beta chain comes out of a study of cytomegalovirus exposure and HLA in healthy donors. 60 Vbeta and 13 Jbeta primers were used in PCR. Sequencing used immunoSEQ multiplex PCR; TCRdb keeps in-frame clones, though not all of them. The sample holds roughly 80,000 clones; over 70% are singletons and the top ten take approximately 7.3%. This clone was recorded a few times. The sequence came from a woman aged 40 to 50 in good health and CMV-seronegative. Sequences were obtained from PBMCs.

CDR3 in DNA: TGTGCCAGCAGTAGAGGACTAGCGGTCTACGAGCAGTACTTC. This codes for CASSRGLAVYEQYF. The V call is TRBV5-6, the J call TRBJ2-7, with 10 bases matching TRBD2. The germline V gene encodes CDR1 SGHDT and CDR2 YYEEEE. With V trimmed by 5 bases and J by 3 bases, 5 bases remained unmatched. This CDR3 is built from 14 residues. The complete variable domain, with remaining parts taken from reference TRBV5-6 and TRBJ2-7, reads DAGVTQSPTHLIKTRGQQVTLRCSPKSGHDTVSWYQQALGQGPQFIFQYYEEEERQRGNFPDRFSGHQFPNYSSELNVNALLLGDSALYLCASSRGLAVYEQYFGPGTRLTVT.